A selection of T cell receptor beta chains follows, all from one sample in a study of monozygotic twins with inflammatory bowel disease. TCRdb reprocessed the 5' RACE reads and stores each CDR3 protein as one record, lacking DNA. Recorded here are a few hundred thousand distinct CDR3 sequences; the top ten clones represent 1.5% to 2%. Sequenced: blood. The receptors were gathered from a human donor with ulcerative colitis or Crohn's disease, or a healthy co-twin of an affected twin (not recorded which). CDR3s include the opening cysteine and the closing phenylalanine or tryptophan. Fields, in order: V gene, J gene, CDR3 protein.

v_gene: TRBV12-3/TRBV12-4; j_gene: TRBJ1-5; CDR3aa: CASSFAGGYQPQHF
v_gene: TRBV6-5; j_gene: TRBJ1-5; CDR3aa: CASSYTATGNQPQHF
v_gene: TRBV7-2; j_gene: TRBJ2-7; CDR3aa: CASSRRRTGEGTEQYF
v_gene: TRBV5-1; j_gene: TRBJ2-3; CDR3aa: CASDTGQGTWDTQYF
v_gene: TRBV6-1; j_gene: TRBJ2-3; CDR3aa: CASSRGWGGDTQYF
v_gene: TRBV28; j_gene: TRBJ2-4; CDR3aa: CASSLMGLLEAKNMQYF
v_gene: TRBV7-2; j_gene: TRBJ2-7; CDR3aa: CASSPGQGARQYF
v_gene: TRBV5-1; j_gene: TRBJ2-5; CDR3aa: CASSGPGWEETQYF
v_gene: TRBV3-1; j_gene: TRBJ2-1; CDR3aa: CASSQDPGGTPRGEQFF
v_gene: TRBV1; j_gene: TRBJ1-6; CDR3aa: CTSDRYSPLHF
v_gene: TRBV5-1; j_gene: TRBJ2-7; CDR3aa: CASCPGGAYEQYF
v_gene: TRBV27; j_gene: TRBJ2-3; CDR3aa: CASSLGTTLRSTDTQYF
v_gene: TRBV7-9; j_gene: TRBJ1-1; CDR3aa: CASSLIWRGEAFF
v_gene: TRBV5-1; j_gene: TRBJ2-3; CDR3aa: CASSSGVLPDTQYF
v_gene: TRBV5-1; j_gene: TRBJ1-1; CDR3aa: CASSLSSQGTTEAFF
v_gene: TRBV20-1; j_gene: TRBJ1-1; CDR3aa: CSATDRGKNTEAFF
v_gene: TRBV18; j_gene: TRBJ1-5; CDR3aa: CASSRGQGAGNQPQHF
v_gene: TRBV5-5; j_gene: TRBJ1-5; CDR3aa: CASSSAFDQPQHF
v_gene: TRBV12-3/TRBV12-4; j_gene: TRBJ1-5; CDR3aa: CASSLGGPGDQPQHF
v_gene: TRBV5-1; j_gene: TRBJ2-2; CDR3aa: CASIAGPPSARLDTGELFF
v_gene: TRBV5-1; j_gene: TRBJ2-1; CDR3aa: CASRPTSSSYNEQFF
v_gene: TRBV5-1; j_gene: TRBJ1-1; CDR3aa: CASSPVVAEEAFF
v_gene: TRBV12-3/TRBV12-4; j_gene: TRBJ1-6; CDR3aa: CASSLGQDNSPLHF
v_gene: TRBV7-8; j_gene: TRBJ2-3; CDR3aa: CASSPWTSGGRNTQYF
v_gene: TRBV11-2; j_gene: TRBJ2-7; CDR3aa: CASSLEPGANEQYF
v_gene: TRBV25-1; j_gene: TRBJ2-3; CDR3aa: CASSERGGGRPDTQYF
v_gene: TRBV27; j_gene: TRBJ2-5; CDR3aa: CASSLRSRGETQYF
v_gene: TRBV12-3/TRBV12-4; j_gene: TRBJ1-2; CDR3aa: CASSPSGLSYGYTF